This entry concerns a single T cell receptor (beta chain). Its antigen is undetermined. The CDR3 has 15 amino acids. These data are taken from a study of T cell responses to AZD1222 COVID-19 vaccine. Points from the study as a whole: At 160-218 and 743-854, vaccine-associated CD4 TCRs were dominant, and they spanned spike.

Method: immunoSEQ multiplex PCR; TCRdb's copy keeps in-frame clones and lacks some. The repertoire holds more than 95,000 clones, 93% seen once, with 4% to 5.5% in the top ten. The source material was peripheral blood, sampled on day 0 of AZD1222 vaccination. This clonotype was sampled from an adult in good health. The chain couples TRBV21-1 to TRBJ2-3; the table's TRBD2 call for D was not verified on the DNA. TRBV21-1 is recorded as a pseudogene. Written as DNA, the CDR3 is TGTGCCAGCAGCAAAATTAGCGGGAAGACAGATACGCAGTATTTT. Translating it yields CASSKISGKTDTQYF.